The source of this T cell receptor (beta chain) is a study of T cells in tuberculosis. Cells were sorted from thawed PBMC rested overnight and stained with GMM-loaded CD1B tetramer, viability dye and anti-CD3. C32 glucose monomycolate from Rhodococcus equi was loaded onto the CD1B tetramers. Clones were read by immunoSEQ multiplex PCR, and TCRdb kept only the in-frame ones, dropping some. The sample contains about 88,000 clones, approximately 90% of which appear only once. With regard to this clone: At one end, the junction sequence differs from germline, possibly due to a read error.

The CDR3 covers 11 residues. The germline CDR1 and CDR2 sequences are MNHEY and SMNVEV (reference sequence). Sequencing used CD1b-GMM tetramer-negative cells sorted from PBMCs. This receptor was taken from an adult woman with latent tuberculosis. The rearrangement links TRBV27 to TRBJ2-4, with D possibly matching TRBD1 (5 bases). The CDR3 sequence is CASTPSGRADF. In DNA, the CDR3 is TGTGCCAGCACCCCTTCGGGCAGGGCGGACTTC.